The present TCR beta chain was sequenced within a study of blood T cell repertoires in COVID-19. Study as a whole: In each case, the material was cDNA or gDNA derived from T cells, B-cell-depleted T cells, or PBMCs.

The germline gives CDR1 MDHEN, CDR2 SYDVKM. This CDR3 has 15 amino acids. V lost 6 bases, J lost 4 bases, and 15 bases lay in between. Authors' processing steps: Reference gene primer amplification yielded estimated nucleated cell counts. Measured with immunoSEQ multiplex PCR; TCRdb has only the in-frame clones, and not every one. V, J and clone size reflect that table, while D and trimming were determined from the DNA. The table has a few hundred thousand clones, roughly nine tenths seen once. V is TRBV28 and J is TRBJ2-2; tentative D call: TRBD1 (6 bases). The origin of this receptor is a man aged 18 to 29 with active or convalescent COVID-19. Sequenced: peripheral blood. Here the CDR3 reads CASSYPQGITGELFF. The CDR3 DNA sequence: TGTGCCAGCAGCTACCCGCAGGGGATCACCGGGGAGCTGTTTTTT.